A single sample is the source of the 25 T cell receptor beta chains below, sequenced in a study of cytomegalovirus exposure and HLA in healthy donors. PCR involved 60 Vbeta and 13 Jbeta primers. Sequenced by immunoSEQ multiplex PCR; TCRdb stores in-frame clones only, minus some. The sample lists under 150,000 clones; about two thirds were seen once. Sequenced material: PBMCs. The receptors were gathered from a human donor in good health.

The genes are TRBV2 and TRBJ2-3, with D maybe TRBD1 (6 bases). Germline CDR1 and CDR2: SNHLY and FYNNEI. Trimming pared 1 base from V and 1 base from J, leaving 12 bases between. The CDR3 has 16 amino acids. CDR3 sequence (DNA): TGTGCCAGCAGTGAAGTAAACAGGGACCGCACAGATACGCAGTATTTT. The encoded protein is CASSEVNRDRTDTQYF.

The chain has TRBV5-1 and TRBJ2-1; perhaps TRBD2 as D (5 bases). The length of the CDR3 is 16 residues. V was shortened by 7 bases and J by 1 base, with 18 bases between the two germline ends. Germline CDR1 and CDR2: SGHRS and YFSETQ. CDR3 protein: CASGELGPSSYNEQFF. DNA for the CDR3: TGCGCCAGCGGAGAACTAGGCCCGTCGTCCTACAATGAGCAGTTCTTC.

With regard to this clone: Other DNA sequences from this sample encode an identical CDR3 as well. The rearrangement links TRBV18 to TRBJ2-3; the D is unclear. V lost 3 bases and J 0 bases, leaving 4 bases between the germline ends. CDR3 length: 13 amino acids. The germline gives CDR1 KGHSH, CDR2 LQKENI. As DNA, the CDR3 is TGTGCCAGCTCACCGACTAGCACAGATACGCAGTATTTT. Translating it yields CASSPTSTDTQYF. The whole variable domain, filled in from reference TRBV18 and TRBJ2-3, reads NAGVMQNPRHLVRRRGQEARLRCSPMKGHSHVYWYRQLPEEGLKFMVYLQKENIIDESGMPKERFSAEFPKEGPSILRIQQVVRGDSAAYFCASSPTSTDTQYFGPGTRLTVL.

This sequence joins TRBV19 and TRBJ1-5; D unclear. Germline CDR1 reads LNHDA; CDR2 reads SQIVND (reference sequence). Deletions cut 2 bases from V and 6 bases from J, with 14 bases between. This CDR3 has 15 amino acids. The CDR3 region has the DNA TGTGCCAGTAGTATATATCAGGCAGGAGGTCAGCCCCAGCATTTT. It encodes CASSIYQAGGQPQHF.

This rearrangement joins TRBV19 to TRBJ2-1; TRBD2 is a possible D gene (5 bases). The V gene lost 2 bases and the J gene lost 7 bases, with 15 bases spanning the gap. Germline lookup yields CDR1 LNHDA and CDR2 SQIVND (reference sequence). The CDR3 runs 15 residues. The CDR3 DNA follows: TGTGCCAGTAGTATAAAGAGACTACCACGAAATGAGCAGTTCTTC. This codes for CASSIKRLPRNEQFF.

The V call is TRBV7-2, the J call TRBJ1-2; TRBD1 is a possible D gene (6 bases). This CDR3 contains 17 residues. V was pared by 5 bases and J by 7 bases, with 26 bases between. Germline CDR1 reads SGHTA; CDR2 reads FQGNSA. The CDR3 loop is CASSLHQTGQFVSGYTF. CDR3 DNA: TGTGCCAGCAGCCTACACCAGACAGGCCAGTTCGTTTCTGGCTACACCTTC. Drawing the rest from reference TRBV7-2 and TRBJ1-2, the complete variable domain is GAGVSQSPSNKVTEKGKDVELRCDPISGHTALYWYRQSLGQGLEFLIYFQGNSAPDKSGLPSDRFSAERTGGSVSTLTIQRTQQEDSAVYLCASSLHQTGQFVSGYTFGSGTRLTVV.

The rearrangement joins TRBV7-8 to TRBJ2-7; possible D gene TRBD2, 5 bases. The germline gives CDR1 SGHVS, CDR2 FQNEAQ. Trimming removed 6 bases at V and 0 bases at J, with 15 bases between. The CDR3 totals 15 residues. CDR3 amino acids: CASRRAPGDSYEQYF. The CDR3 DNA follows: TGTGCCAGCAGGAGGGCCCCCGGGGACTCCTACGAGCAGTACTTC.

This rearrangement joins TRBV28 to TRBJ1-2; possible D gene TRBD1, 6 bases. Trimming shortened V by 2 bases and J by 2 bases, and 9 bases separated the two germline ends. The CDR3 totals 14 residues. Germline V gene lookup returns CDR1 MDHEN and CDR2 SYDVKM. The DNA for the CDR3 is TGTGCCAGCAGTTTAGGGACACCCAACTATGGCTACACCTTC. Protein product: CASSLGTPNYGYTF.

V and J are TRBV5-8 and TRBJ2-5, with D perhaps TRBD2 (6 bases). The CDR3 is 16 residues long. V lost 1 base to trimming and J lost 0 bases, with 13 bases between them. CDR1 is SGHTS and CDR2 is YDEGEE in the germline V gene. The CDR3: CASSLRVAEYQETQYF. In DNA, the CDR3 is TGTGCCAGCAGCTTGCGGGTAGCGGAGTACCAAGAGACCCAGTACTTC. Full variable domain (outside the CDR3, taken from reference TRBV5-8 and TRBJ2-5): EAGVTQSPTHLIKTRGQQATLRCSPISGHTSVYWYQQALGLGLQFLLWYDEGEERNRGNFPPRFSGRQFPNYSSELNVNALELEDSALYLCASSLRVAEYQETQYFGPGTRLLVL.

V usage is TRBV28 and J usage is TRBJ2-5, with D tentatively TRBD1 (6 bases). CDR1 is MDHEN and CDR2 is SYDVKM in the germline V gene. Deletions cut 6 bases from V and 2 bases from J, with 10 bases between. CDR3 length: 13 residues. CDR3 amino acids: CASRRQGQETQYF. CDR3 DNA sequence: TGTGCCAGCAGGCGCCAGGGGCAAGAGACCCAGTACTTC.

The rearrangement uses TRBV11-2 and TRBJ1-1, with 9 positions matching TRBD1. Germline-derived CDR1 and CDR2 are SGHAT and FQNNGV. Trimming cost V 6 bases and J 5 bases; bases outside gene matches: 10. The CDR3 is 15 residues long. CDR3 residues: CASRPRTGVRTEAFF. CDR3 coding DNA: TGTGCCAGCAGACCACGGACAGGGGTACGGACTGAAGCTTTCTTT.

The table lists this clone with a count of one. The V and J genes are TRBV9 and TRBJ2-7, with TRBD2 matching over 7 bases. Trimming cost V 0 bases and J 2 bases; bases outside gene matches: 2. Germline V gene sequence: CDR1 SGDLS, CDR2 YYNGEE. The CDR3 sequence is 14 residues long. CDR3 loop: CASSVGGGPYEQYF. CDR3 DNA: TGTGCCAGCAGCGTAGGCGGGGGACCCTACGAGCAGTACTTC. Combining the CDR3 with reference TRBV9 and TRBJ2-7 gives the whole variable domain DSGVTQTPKHLITATGQRVTLRCSPRSGDLSVYWYQQSLDQGLQFLIQYYNGEERAKGNILERFSAQQFPDLHSELNLSSLELGDSALYFCASSVGGGPYEQYFGPGTRLTVT.

As regards this clone: This CDR3 fails to terminate in the conserved phenylalanine or tryptophan, so it likely reflects a read error. It is unclear where the CDR3 begins or ends on the DNA, so no DNA is shown, and the CDR3 is as TCRdb lists it. The chain uses TRBV15 and TRBJ1-1. Germline lookup yields CDR1 LNHNV and CDR2 YYDKDF (reference sequence). The CDR3 extends over 13 residues, inclusive of both ends. The CDR3 protein is CATSRDLGSTTFG.

This clone was seen a few times. V is TRBV27 and J is TRBJ2-2; D may be TRBD2 (6 bases). The CDR3 has 14 amino acids. V shed 2 bases and J shed 6 bases, with 10 bases lying between them. The V gene's germline CDR1 is MNHEY and CDR2 SMNVEV (reference sequence). CDR3 loop: CASSLRLVAGELFF. CDR3 sequence (DNA): TGTGCCAGCAGTTTACGACTAGTGGCCGGGGAGCTGTTTTTT.

The chain joins TRBV7-2 to TRBJ2-1, with TRBD2 matching 12 bases. The trim removed 6 bases at V and 6 bases at J, leaving 6 bases unmatched. Per the germline V gene, CDR1 is SGHTA and CDR2 is FQGNSA. The CDR3 sequence is 15 residues long. The CDR3 is CASRTGLAGTNEQFF. CDR3 sequence (DNA): TGTGCCAGCAGGACCGGACTAGCGGGGACCAATGAGCAGTTCTTC.

The genes are TRBV6-1 and TRBJ1-6; D is possibly TRBD1 (6 bases). This CDR3 has 15 residues. With 6 bases removed from V and 6 bases from J, the gap between germline ends came to 15 bases. From germline, CDR1 is MNHNS and CDR2 SASEGT. The CDR3 sequence is CASRPGEWGNSPLHF. The CDR3 DNA follows: TGTGCCAGCAGGCCAGGGGAGTGGGGTAATTCACCCCTCCACTTT.

The chain is built from TRBV18 and TRBJ1-5, with D perhaps TRBD1 (6 bases). Germline loops: CDR1 KGHSH, CDR2 LQKENI. V lost 2 bases, J lost 6 bases, and 14 bases lay in between. The CDR3 consists of 15 residues. CDR3 DNA sequence: TGTGCCAGCTCACCAGAAACAGGGTCGGGTCAGCCCCAGCATTTT. Protein sequence: CASSPETGSGQPQHF.

This clone occurred a few times. This chain's CDR3 is CASASGGNTGELFF. CDR3 bases: TGTGCCAGCGCGAGCGGGGGGAACACCGGGGAGCTGTTTTTT. The rearrangement uses TRBV9 and TRBJ2-2, with TRBD2 matching 8 bases. The V segment lost 7 bases and the J segment 1 base; nucleotides outside the gene matches: 3. Per the germline V gene, CDR1 is SGDLS and CDR2 is YYNGEE. The CDR3 spans 14 residues. The whole variable domain, filled in from reference TRBV9 and TRBJ2-2, reads DSGVTQTPKHLITATGQRVTLRCSPRSGDLSVYWYQQSLDQGLQFLIQYYNGEERAKGNILERFSAQQFPDLHSELNLSSLELGDSALYFCASASGGNTGELFFGEGSRLTVL.

This chain uses TRBV5-1 with TRBJ2-5; possibly TRBD1 for D (6 bases). With the DNA end fitting TRBJ2-7 better, the J assignment may be wrong. CDR3 length: 14 amino acids. The germline V gene has CDR1 SGHRS and CDR2 YFSETQ. Here the CDR3 reads CASSFGQQSNEQYF. CDR3 DNA sequence: TGCGCCAGCAGCTTTGGACAGCAGTCGAACGAGCAGTACTTC.

The chain links TRBV9 to TRBJ1-6; 7 nucleotides align to TRBD1. The CDR3 has 14 residues. CDR1 and CDR2 (germline): SGDLS, YYNGEE. V trimming: 4 bases; J trimming: 11 bases; junction bases outside the gene matches: 9. The CDR3 DNA reads TGTGCCAGCAGCAGAGGGGGCCCCCTTGCACCCCTCCACTTT. Its translation: CASSRGGPLAPLHF.

A few counts support this clone. The V and J genes are TRBV7-2 and TRBJ2-5; 7 bases line up with TRBD2. This CDR3 spans 14 amino acids. V dropped 2 bases and J dropped 5; count of bases not matched to a gene: 5. The V gene's germline CDR1 is SGHTA and CDR2 FQGNSA. Here the CDR3 reads CASSLRGLSETQYF. The CDR3, as DNA: TGTGCCAGCAGCTTACGGGGACTATCGGAGACCCAGTACTTC.

Turning to this clone: One junction end disagrees with the germline gene, perhaps due to a read error. The chain employs TRBV7-7 and TRBJ2-5, with TRBD2 identical over 7 bases. The CDR3 totals 15 residues. In germline, CDR1 is SSHAT, CDR2 FNYEAQ (reference sequence). CDR3 in amino acids: CASSLGLGGQETQYF. The CDR3, as DNA: TGTGCTAGCAGCTTAGGGTTGGGAGGGCAAGAGACCCAGTACTTC.

The chain combines TRBV4-1 with TRBJ2-7, with a tentative D call TRBD1 (6 bases). Germline CDR1 MGHRA, CDR2 YSYEKL. The ends were cut back, 1 base at V and 2 bases at J, with 12 bases in the middle. The CDR3 runs 15 residues. The CDR3 bases are TGCGCCAGCAGCCAAGCGGCAGGGGTGGCCTACGAGCAGTACTTC. Translating gives CASSQAAGVAYEQYF.

The chain employs TRBV27 and TRBJ1-2; D gene ambiguous. This CDR3 is 16 amino acids long. V lost 2 bases and J lost 3, with 16 bases in between. CDR1 and CDR2 (germline): MNHEY, SMNVEV (reference sequence). The CDR3 coding sequence is TGTGCCAGCAGTTTAATCGCGGCAGCGCCTCACTATGGCTACACCTTC. The encoded protein is CASSLIAAAPHYGYTF.

This clone was seen just once. V gene TRBV5-6 combines with J gene TRBJ1-2, with D possibly TRBD1 on 6 matching bases. Germline V gene lookup returns CDR1 SGHDT and CDR2 YYEEEE. The CDR3 contains 12 residues. Trimming removed 6 bases from V and 8 bases from J, with 14 bases in between. The chain's CDR3 is CASKPFRGGYTF. CDR3 nucleotide sequence: TGTGCCAGCAAACCGTTCAGGGGCGGCTACACCTTC. Complete variable domain (other parts from reference TRBV5-6 and TRBJ1-2): DAGVTQSPTHLIKTRGQQVTLRCSPKSGHDTVSWYQQALGQGPQFIFQYYEEEERQRGNFPDRFSGHQFPNYSSELNVNALLLGDSALYLCASKPFRGGYTFGSGTRLTVV.